These T cell receptor beta chains were read from a single sample in a study of OX40 agonist ivuxolimab in advanced cancers. Some clones are missing from TCRdb's copy, which holds only in-frame ones; the method was immunoSEQ multiplex PCR. The data contain about 69,000 clones, approximately 93% of them singletons. Sequencing used CD4+ or CD8+ T cells sorted from blood, obtained in a trial of the OX40 agonist ivuxolimab. Receptors were obtained from an adult with an advanced solid tumor such as melanoma, head and neck, liver or kidney cancer. The CDR3 runs from the conserved cysteine through the conserved F or W. The D gene is left open where the match is weak. The size of a clone is reported for some rows only, either as once, few or many, or as a class for expanded clones.

D gene,clone size,V gene,J gene,CDR3 DNA,CDR3 protein
TRBD1,NA,TRBV19,TRBJ1-1,TGTGCCAGTAGAAACAGGGGCAGCACTGAAGCTTTCTTT,CASRNRGSTEAFF
TRBD1,NA,TRBV10-3,TRBJ1-4,TGTGCCATCAGTGCGGAACAGGGGGGTGAAAAACTGTTTTTT,CAISAEQGGEKLFF
NA,NA,TRBV7-3,TRBJ1-1,TGTGCCAGCAGCTCGACAGGCCGATCCACTGAAGCTTTCTTT,CASSSTGRSTEAFF
TRBD2,once,TRBV6-6,TRBJ2-5,TGTGCCAGCAGTTACTCGCTAGCGGGAGGGCAAGAGACCCAGTACTTC,CASSYSLAGGQETQYF
NA,NA,TRBV10-1,TRBJ1-2,TGCGCCAGCAGTGGGCTTGTGGGGTCGGCGTTTGGCTACACCTTC,CASSGLVGSAFGYTF
TRBD1,NA,TRBV5-6,TRBJ2-1,TGTGCCAGCAGCTTGGTGGACAGGGGCGAAGACAATGAGCAGTTCTTC,CASSLVDRGEDNEQFF
TRBD2,once,TRBV7-3,TRBJ2-1,TGTGCCAGCGGCAGACTAGCGGGAGGGGTTGAGCAGTTCTTC,CASGRLAGGVEQFF
NA,NA,TRBV6-1,TRBJ2-5,TGTGCCAGCAGTGCCACAGGGTTAGGGCAAGAGACCCAGTACTTC,CASSATGLGQETQYF
TRBD2,NA,TRBV2,TRBJ2-5,TGTGCCAGCAACCCGGGACTAGCTGCGCCGGCCCAGTACTTC,CASNPGLAAPAQYF
NA,few,TRBV5-5,TRBJ2-2,TGTGCCAGCAGCTTGTTAGGGTTCACCGGGGAGCTGTTTTTT,CASSLLGFTGELFF
TRBD1,NA,TRBV6-1,TRBJ2-5,TGTGCCAGCAGTGAGACAGGGCGGGAGACCCAGTACTTC,CASSETGRETQYF
TRBD1,NA,TRBV28,TRBJ2-7,TGTGCCAGCAGTTTAAGGGACAGGGTATTGTACGAGCAGTACTTC,CASSLRDRVLYEQYF
NA,NA,TRBV29-1,TRBJ2-7,TGCAGCGTTGCCGGTCGGCACTCCTACGAGCAGTACTTC,CSVAGRHSYEQYF
TRBD2,NA,TRBV7-6,TRBJ2-3,TGTGCCAGCAGCTTAAGTAGCGGGATCAGCACAGATACGCAGTATTTT,CASSLSSGISTDTQYF
TRBD2,NA,TRBV7-2,TRBJ2-1,TGTGCCAGCAGAGCATTTAGCGGGAGAACCAATGAGCAGTTCTTC,CASRAFSGRTNEQFF
NA,once,TRBV6-6,TRBJ1-3,TGTGCCAGCAGTCGGCGTCAGGGCGGAAACACCATATATTTT,CASSRRQGGNTIYF
NA,NA,TRBV6-1,TRBJ1-5,TGTGCCAGCAGTGAAGCGCACCTTAGCAATCAGCCCCAGCATTTT,CASSEAHLSNQPQHF
TRBD2,NA,TRBV7-3,TRBJ2-1,TGTGCCAGCAGCCGGGACTTGGCGGGAGACAATGAGCAGTTCTTC,CASSRDLAGDNEQFF
NA,NA,TRBV5-1,TRBJ2-3,TGCGCCAGCAGCTTGGGGACTAGCACAGATACGCAGTATTTT,CASSLGTSTDTQYF
TRBD1,NA,TRBV2,TRBJ1-4,TGTGCCAGCAGTGACTTCGGGACAGGGCGTGAAAAACTGTTTTTT,CASSDFGTGREKLFF
NA,NA,TRBV28,TRBJ2-7,TGTGCCAGCAGGATACCGGGGCCCACCTACGAGCAGTACTTC,CASRIPGPTYEQYF
TRBD2,NA,TRBV20-1,TRBJ2-1,TGCAGTGCAGGGGAGGGCGATGAGCAGTTCTTC,CSAGEGDEQFF
NA,NA,TRBV21-1,TRBJ1-5,TGTGCCAGCAGCAAAGCGCTCGGGGGGTCGGACAATCAGCCCCAGCATTTT,CASSKALGGSDNQPQHF
NA,NA,TRBV6-5,TRBJ2-7,TGTGCCAGCAGCTCCCGACAGGTCTTATACGAGCAGTACTTC,CASSSRQVLYEQYF
NA,NA,TRBV10-3,TRBJ1-5,TGTGCCATCAGTGAGTCTAGGGCTCTAAATCAGCCCCAGCATTTT,CAISESRALNQPQHF
NA,NA,TRBV16,TRBJ2-3,TGTGCCAGCAGCCAATTCCCCGATACGCAGTATTTT,CASSQFPDTQYF
TRBD1,NA,TRBV7-2,TRBJ2-7,TGTGCCAGCAGTTCGACAGGGGGCGGCGAGCAGTACTTC,CASSSTGGGEQYF
TRBD1,NA,TRBV10-1,TRBJ2-7,TGCGCCAGCAGTGAGTCATCGGGACAGAACTCCTACGAGCAGTACTTC,CASSESSGQNSYEQYF
NA,NA,TRBV11-2,TRBJ1-1,TGTGCCAGCAGTGTCGGGCCAACTGAAGCTTTCTTT,CASSVGPTEAFF
NA,NA,TRBV19,TRBJ2-1,TGTGCCAGTAGTATAGGGTACACGTTCTCCTACAATGAGCAGTTCTTC,CASSIGYTFSYNEQFF
NA,few,TRBV9,TRBJ2-2,TGTGCCAGCACCGTAGAGGCAATTGCCGGGGAGCTGTTTTTT,CASTVEAIAGELFF
NA,NA,TRBV15,TRBJ1-5,TGTGCCACCAGCGTGACAAGTAATCAGCCCCAGCATTTT,CATSVTSNQPQHF
NA,once,TRBV6-4,TRBJ2-1,TGTGCCAGCAGGGGACCTGGGGGGAATGAGCAGTTCTTC,CASRGPGGNEQFF
TRBD2,NA,TRBV10-3,TRBJ2-1,TGTGCCATCAAAGCAGTAGCGGGGGGATCCTACAATGAGCAGTTCTTC,CAIKAVAGGSYNEQFF
NA,NA,TRBV6-5,TRBJ2-7,TGTGCCAGCAGTTCCTCAGGGGATGAGCAGTACTTC,CASSSSGDEQYF
TRBD2,NA,TRBV5-1,TRBJ2-6,TGCGCCAGCAGCTGGGGACCGGGACTAGCAGACTCTGGGGCCAACGTCCTGACTTTC,CASSWGPGLADSGANVLTF
NA,NA,TRBV29-1,TRBJ1-4,TGCAGCGTTCGGGGGAGAGGGACGCGGAATAATGAAAAACTGTTTTTT,CSVRGRGTRNNEKLFF
TRBD1,once,TRBV7-9,TRBJ2-5,TGTGCCAGCAGCTTAACAGGGGGTGGGTTTTGGACCCAGTACTTC,CASSLTGGGFWTQYF
NA,NA,TRBV15,TRBJ1-2,TGTGCCACCAGCAGAGATCTCGGATCCCCTGGGGGTAACTATGGCTACACCTTC,CATSRDLGSPGGNYGYTF
NA,NA,TRBV5-1,TRBJ2-3,TGCGCCAGCAGCTTGGGGGCTTTGGGCGGGGGCACAGATACGCAGTATTTT,CASSLGALGGGTDTQYF
NA,NA,TRBV18,TRBJ1-1,TGTGCCAGCTCACAAGTGAACACTGAAGCTTTCTTT,CASSQVNTEAFF